This T cell receptor (beta chain) was identified in a study of regulatory T cells in long-lasting Graves disease. Study-level points and caveats: Possibly, accuracy suffered from the small sample size. Shared public clonotypes totalled about 2,600 in persistent patients, compared with over 800 in new patients.

As concerns this clonotype: Its specificity is unknown.

Library construction for TCR beta used iRepertoire HTBI primers and Arm-PCR of CDR3 regions. A single record per CDR3 protein comes from TCRdb applying MiXCR to the multiplex PCR reads. The table has roughly 450,000 distinct CDR3 sequences, roughly 20% seen once. This CDR3 spans 15 amino acids. From germline, CDR1 is SQVTM and CDR2 ANQGSEA. V was clipped by 4 bases and J by 4 bases; unmatched bases: 10. The time point is: persistent/refractory GD, antithyroid drugs over 5 years with positive TRAb. The TCR library was prepared using RNA isolated from PBMCs. This sequence originates from a female donor with Graves disease. This chain uses TRBV29-1 with TRBJ1-5, with 7 positions matching TRBD1. This material consisted of peripheral blood mononuclear cells (PBMCs), taken when the disease was refractory, from a patient treated with antithyroid drugs. Here the CDR3 DNA reads TGCAGCGTTGTCCGCGGGCACAGGGGTAATCAGCCCCAGCATTTT. It is translated as CSVVRGHRGNQPQHF.